The 32 T cell receptor beta chains below come from one sample, sequenced in a study of shared clonotypes between healthy human individuals. Profiled with immunoSEQ multiplex PCR; TCRdb holds only in-frame clones, not every one. The table shows some 2.4 million clones, with 90% to 95% occurring only once. Sequencing was done on a sample of naive CD4+ T cells from PBMCs. Noted subset: CD45RA+ positively selected. These receptors were collected from a man aged 18-30 years in good health. Some clones in this sample may be carry-over from other donors' samples.

The chain carries TRBV25-1 and TRBJ1-1, with TRBD1 matching over 10 bases. Per germline, CDR1 MGHDK and CDR2 SYGVNS. The V gene end was trimmed by 6 bases and the J gene end by 4 bases; junction bases not matched to a gene: 2. CDR3 length: 13 residues. CDR3: CASSRDRGTEAFF. The DNA of the CDR3 is TGTGCCAGCAGCCGGGACAGGGGCACTGAAGCTTTCTTT.

The genes are TRBV6-5 and TRBJ2-3; TRBD2 aligns across 7 bases. Germline loops: CDR1 MNHEY, CDR2 SVGAGI. The CDR3 has 12 residues. The V segment lost 6 bases and the J segment 8 bases; nucleotides outside the gene matches: 5. The CDR3 protein is CASSRGGGTQYF. The CDR3 DNA follows: TGTGCCAGCAGCCGCGGCGGGGGTACGCAGTATTTT.

In the case of this clone: Other nucleotide sequences in the sample specify the same CDR3. The DNA of the CDR3 is TGTGCCAGCAGTTTAGCAGGGTATGGCTACACCTTC. Its protein is CASSLAGYGYTF. This chain joins TRBV28 and TRBJ1-2, with D tentatively TRBD1 (5 bases). Trimming cost V 2 bases and J 5 bases, with 6 bases left between them. This CDR3 region has 12 residues. Per the germline V gene, CDR1 is MDHEN and CDR2 is SYDVKM.

This clone has a handful of counts. The genes are TRBV4-3 and TRBJ2-3, with 9 nucleotides matching TRBD1. CDR1 and CDR2 (germline): LGHNA, YSLEER. J lost 4 bases, V lost 5 bases, and 7 bases had no gene match. The CDR3 consists of 15 residues. CDR3 loop: CASSATGGAADTQYF. The DNA of the CDR3 is TGCGCCAGCAGCGCTACAGGGGGCGCGGCAGATACGCAGTATTTT.

The rearrangement uses TRBV27 and TRBJ2-3; 9 bases align to TRBD2. The junction had 12 bases not matched to a gene; V was cut back by 8 bases and J by 0 bases. The CDR3 covers 17 residues. The germline V gene encodes CDR1 MNHEY and CDR2 SMNVEV (reference sequence). The CDR3 loop reads CASGRRGLAISTDTQYF. The DNA for the CDR3 is TGTGCCAGCGGGCGTAGGGGACTAGCAATTAGCACAGATACGCAGTATTTT.

This chain connects TRBV6-6 to TRBJ2-1, with unresolved D. Germline V gene lookup returns CDR1 MNHNY and CDR2 SVGAGI (reference sequence). V lost 5 bases and J lost 8, with 10 bases in between. This CDR3 has 12 amino acids. This CDR3 reads CASSRPLDEQFF. The CDR3 DNA follows: TGTGCCAGCAGTCGACCTTTGGATGAGCAGTTCTTC.

This sequence joins TRBV30 and TRBJ2-1; 12 bases agree with TRBD1. The CDR3 contains 14 residues. Per the germline V gene, CDR1 is GTSNPN and CDR2 is SVGIG (reference sequence). V was pared by 3 bases and J by 9 bases, with 6 bases of the junction left unmatched. CDR3 in amino acids: CAWRAGTGGIEQFF. CDR3 in DNA: TGTGCCTGGAGGGCAGGGACAGGGGGCATTGAGCAGTTCTTC.

Turning to this clone: Other DNA sequences in this sample translate to the same CDR3. The chain links TRBV2 to TRBJ1-2; D may be TRBD1 (5 bases). The CDR3 is 12 residues long. Germline loops: CDR1 SNHLY, CDR2 FYNNEI. With 7 bases removed from V and 3 bases from J, the gap between germline ends came to 9 bases. CDR3 nucleotide sequence: TGTGCCAGCACCAGGGATCACTATGGCTACACCTTC. As protein: CASTRDHYGYTF.

This chain connects TRBV11-2 to TRBJ2-7, with 9 nucleotides matching TRBD2. V gave up 1 base and J gave up 4 bases; unmatched junction bases: 11. From germline, CDR1 is SGHAT and CDR2 FQNNGV. The CDR3 loop spans 17 amino acids. CDR3 nucleotide sequence: TGTGCCAGCAGCTTAGCCGAGTCGTCTAGCGGGATTTACGAGCAGTACTTC. It encodes CASSLAESSSGIYEQYF.

The V gene is TRBV5-5, the J gene TRBJ2-2, with TRBD1 matching over 7 bases. The V gene's germline CDR1 is SGHKS and CDR2 YYEKEE (reference sequence). The CDR3 is 15 amino acids. The ends lost 0 bases at V and 4 bases at J; junction bases unmatched: 3. Here the CDR3 reads CASSLGGGRTGELFF. CDR3 in DNA: TGTGCCAGCAGCTTGGGAGGGGGCCGCACCGGGGAGCTGTTTTTT.

The CDR3 loop is CASSLRTGPNEKLFF. The CDR3 bases are TGTGCCAGCAGCTTAAGGACAGGGCCTAATGAAAAACTGTTTTTT. The J gene is TRBJ1-4, the V gene TRBV7-3, with TRBD1 identical over 8 bases. Germline V gives CDR1 SGHTA, CDR2 FQGTGA. V trimming: 1 base; J trimming: 3 bases; junction bases outside the gene matches: 1. This CDR3 region has 15 residues.

The chain links TRBV6-1 to TRBJ1-5; 7 bases align to TRBD1. V trimming: 3 bases; J trimming: 5 bases; junction bases outside the gene matches: 7. Per the germline V gene, CDR1 is MNHNS and CDR2 is SASEGT. This CDR3 is 15 amino acids long. CDR3 amino acids: CASSEERQGYQPQHF. The DNA of the CDR3 is TGTGCCAGCAGTGAGGAAAGACAGGGATATCAGCCCCAGCATTTT.

V usage is TRBV7-2 and J usage is TRBJ2-1; tentatively, D is TRBD1 (6 bases). V lost 6 bases, J lost 5 bases, and 20 bases lay in between. The CDR3 loop spans 16 amino acids. The germline V gene has CDR1 SGHTA and CDR2 FQGNSA. The CDR3 here is CASRLEGHPTDNEQFF. The CDR3 DNA is TGTGCCAGCAGGCTCGAGGGACACCCAACCGACAATGAGCAGTTCTTC.

The rearrangement uses TRBV7-2 and TRBJ1-4; 8 nucleotides agree with TRBD1. Germline V gene sequence: CDR1 SGHTA, CDR2 FQGNSA. The length of the CDR3 is 13 residues. The V gene end was trimmed by 3 bases and the J gene end by 8 bases; junction bases not matched to a gene: 2. The CDR3 protein is CASSFGQGEKLFF. CDR3 DNA sequence: TGTGCCAGCAGCTTTGGACAGGGAGAAAAACTGTTTTTT.

CDR3 region: CASSPLAGGFHEQYF. DNA of the CDR3: TGTGCCAGTAGTCCCTTAGCGGGGGGTTTCCACGAGCAGTACTTC. The rearrangement joins TRBV19 to TRBJ2-7, with 10 positions matching TRBD2. CDR1 is LNHDA, CDR2 SQIVND, per germline (reference sequence). V was clipped by 5 bases and J by 5 bases; unmatched bases: 9. This CDR3 contains 15 residues.

The chain combines TRBV25-1 with TRBJ1-1, with D perhaps TRBD1 (5 bases). Looked up from germline, CDR1 is MGHDK and CDR2 is SYGVNS. V was trimmed by 8 bases and J by 0 bases, leaving 19 bases between them. The CDR3 length is 16 residues. The CDR3 bases are TGTGCCAGCGGGGACCATTCAGGGTTGATGAACACTGAAGCTTTCTTT. Its protein product is CASGDHSGLMNTEAFF.

V usage is TRBV7-2 and J usage is TRBJ2-7; D is unclear. This CDR3 has 14 residues. The germline gives CDR1 SGHTA, CDR2 FQGNSA. Trimming pared 5 bases from V and 1 base from J, leaving 12 bases between. The CDR3 loop reads CASSPYVYSYEQYF. The CDR3 DNA reads TGTGCCAGCAGCCCCTACGTATATTCCTACGAGCAGTACTTC.

The chain couples TRBV29-1 to TRBJ1-1; D unclear. The CDR3 totals 13 residues. V lost 5 bases, J lost 1 base, and 11 bases lay in between. Germline assignment: CDR1 SQVTM and CDR2 ANQGSEA. The CDR3 bases are TGCAGCGTTTTAAGGCGGGGGAACACTGAAGCTTTCTTT. Protein sequence: CSVLRRGNTEAFF. Supplemented by reference TRBV29-1 and TRBJ1-1, the full variable domain reads SAVISQKPSRDICQRGTSLTIQCQVDSQVTMMFWYRQQPGQSLTLIATANQGSEATYESGFVIDKFPISRPNLTFSTLTVSNMSPEDSSIYLCSVLRRGNTEAFFGQGTRLTVV.

This clone was recorded only once. At one end the junction does not follow the germline gene, possibly because of a read error. The chain is built from TRBV9 and TRBJ1-6, with 8 nucleotides matching TRBD1. CDR3 size: 14 residues. Germline CDR1 reads SGDLS; CDR2 reads YYNGEE. The CDR3 sequence is CASSPDITGTGFYF. CDR3 DNA sequence: TGTGCCAGCAGCCCAGATATTACCGGGACAGGCTTCTACTTT.

The chain carries TRBV7-3 and TRBJ2-5; D perhaps matches TRBD1 (6 bases). CDR1 and CDR2 from the germline V gene are SGHTA and FQGTGA. V lost 4 bases to trimming and J lost 5 bases, with 17 bases between them. CDR3 size: 15 residues. The CDR3 nucleotides read TGTGCCAGCAGCTCAGGGGACGCTCGATCGGAGACCCAGTACTTC. It yields the protein CASSSGDARSETQYF.

The chain links TRBV5-1 to TRBJ2-7; 8 bases are shared with TRBD1. Germline assignment: CDR1 SGHRS and CDR2 YFSETQ. V lost 2 bases to trimming and J lost 6 bases; unmatched junction nucleotides: 10. CDR3 length: 15 amino acids. DNA of the CDR3: TGCGCCAGCAGCTTTACGGGGACAGGCCCCTCCGAGCAGTACTTC. Translating gives CASSFTGTGPSEQYF.

The chain recombines TRBV5-1 with TRBJ1-1; a weak D match, TRBD1 (5 bases). The length of the CDR3 is 13 residues. Trimming removed 8 bases at V and 1 base at J, with 12 bases between. The germline V gene has CDR1 SGHRS and CDR2 YFSETQ. CDR3 in amino acids: CASRNQGNTEAFF. The CDR3 bases are TGCGCCAGTAGGAACCAGGGGAACACTGAAGCTTTCTTT.

CDR3 sequence reads: CASSYITGAHNEQFF. The DNA of the CDR3 is TGTGCCAGCAGTTACATCACAGGCGCTCACAATGAGCAGTTCTTC. This chain links TRBV6-5 with TRBJ2-1; perhaps TRBD1 as D (5 bases). V was trimmed by 2 bases and J by 5 bases, leaving 13 bases between them. The CDR3 has 15 amino acids. Germline V gene data show CDR1 as MNHEY and CDR2 as SVGAGI.

This clone was found a few times. The gene calls are TRBV28 and TRBJ1-1; tentatively, D is TRBD1 (6 bases). Per germline, CDR1 MDHEN and CDR2 SYDVKM. V was cut by 4 bases and J by 10 bases, with 13 bases left in between. The CDR3 spans 12 residues. The CDR3 loop is CASSSSPQGAFF. The CDR3 nucleotides read TGTGCCAGCAGTTCAAGCCCACAGGGAGCTTTCTTT.

CDR3 protein: CASSQDLWDRVKANEKLFF. In DNA form, the CDR3 reads TGCGCCAGCAGCCAAGATCTGTGGGACAGGGTTAAGGCTAATGAAAAACTGTTTTTT. This sequence joins TRBV4-3 and TRBJ1-4, with 9 bases aligning to TRBD1. V trimming: 0 bases; J trimming: 3 bases; junction bases outside the gene matches: 11. The V gene's germline CDR1 is LGHNA and CDR2 YSLEER. The CDR3 sequence is 19 residues long.

This clone was recorded only once. CDR3 in amino acids: CASSLRERLGVRQETQYF. CDR3 bases: TGTGCCAGCAGCTTGAGAGAGCGGCTGGGGGTCAGACAAGAGACCCAGTACTTC. The V gene is TRBV5-5, the J gene TRBJ2-5; D is perhaps TRBD1 or TRBD2 (5 bases each). This CDR3 spans 18 amino acids. Per the germline V gene, CDR1 is SGHKS and CDR2 is YYEKEE (reference sequence). V was shortened by 1 base and J by 2 bases, with 21 bases between the two germline ends.

The rearrangement uses TRBV6-1 and TRBJ1-5; TRBD1 matches 8 bases. The CDR3 totals 17 residues. V lost 3 bases and J lost 3; bases outside the gene matches: 10. Germline CDR1 MNHNS, CDR2 SASEGT. This CDR3 reads CASSERTGIAVNQPQHF. CDR3 DNA sequence: TGTGCCAGCAGTGAGCGGACAGGGATCGCCGTCAATCAGCCCCAGCATTTT.

The V gene is TRBV6-6, the J gene TRBJ2-3; 7 bases agree with TRBD2. This CDR3 contains 14 residues. Germline V gives CDR1 MNHNY, CDR2 SVGAGI (reference sequence). V was pared by 6 bases and J by 3 bases, with 6 bases of the junction left unmatched. The CDR3 bases are TGTGCCAGCAGCCTACTAGCGCCAACAGATACGCAGTATTTT. Residues: CASSLLAPTDTQYF.

Concerning this clone: Other DNA sequences within the sample encode an identical CDR3. The gene calls are TRBV20-1 and TRBJ1-2; D gene ambiguous. Trimming cost V 3 bases and J 4 bases, with 0 bases left between them. This CDR3 is 9 amino acids long. From germline, CDR1 is DFQATT and CDR2 SNEGSKA (reference sequence). Here the CDR3 reads CSASYGYTF. The CDR3 nucleotides are TGCAGTGCTAGCTATGGCTACACCTTC.

The gene calls are TRBV6-1 and TRBJ2-4; a weak D match, TRBD1 (6 bases). The CDR3 sequence is 15 residues long. V lost 6 bases, J lost 0 bases, and 12 bases lay in between. Germline lookup yields CDR1 MNHNS and CDR2 SASEGT. DNA for the CDR3: TGTGCCAGCAGCGTGCAACAGGGAGCCAAAAACATTCAGTACTTC. It translates to CASSVQQGAKNIQYF.

This clone was detected once. This CDR3 is also generated by other DNA sequences in the sample. The chain employs TRBV2 and TRBJ2-3; 7 nucleotides agree with TRBD2. Trimming cost V 7 bases and J 0 bases; bases outside gene matches: 1. CDR3 length: 13 residues. CDR1 and CDR2 from the germline V gene are SNHLY and FYNNEI. The CDR3 bases are TGTGCCAGCATGCGGGAGAGCACAGATACGCAGTATTTT. This codes for CASMRESTDTQYF.

This clone appeared a single time. V usage is TRBV6-5 and J usage is TRBJ1-6; a weak D match, TRBD1 (5 bases). This CDR3 has 13 residues. Trimming left V 4 bases short and J 9 bases short, with 10 bases between. Germline CDR1 reads MNHEY; CDR2 reads SVGAGI. The CDR3 DNA is TGTGCCAGCAGTTGGGGCAGACCTTCACCCCTCCACTTT. It is translated as CASSWGRPSPLHF.